These T cell receptor beta chains were read from a single sample in a study of Ad26.COV2.S vaccination and SARS-CoV-2 variants. Repertoires were generated with immunoSEQ multiplex PCR, while TCRdb's copy carries only in-frame clones and drops some. The sample yields fewer than 900,000 clones, roughly 90% seen once. The sample was peripheral blood, taken in a trial of Ad26.COV2.S vaccine versus placebo. The receptors shown here come from a person between 18 and 65 years old who received the Ad26.COV2.S COVID-19 vaccine or a placebo. Both conserved end residues are part of each CDR3. A D gene is named only where the DNA matches it firmly. Some rows have no size entry. The others give once, few or many, or a class for an expanded clone.

CDR3: CASSFRGDTQYF
DNA: TGTGCCAGCAGCTTCCGCGGCGATACGCAGTATTTT
V: TRBV7-8
J: TRBJ2-3
D: -
size: -

CDR3: CASSPRKVGGAHEDTEAFF
DNA: TGTGCCAGCTCACCACGGAAAGTGGGGGGGGCGCATGAGGACACTGAAGCTTTCTTT
V: TRBV18
J: TRBJ1-1
D: -
size: -

CDR3: CASSSNGANYGYTF
DNA: TGCGCCAGCAGCTCCAACGGGGCGAACTATGGCTACACCTTC
V: TRBV5-1
J: TRBJ1-2
D: -
size: -

CDR3: CASRARGLRGTEAFF
DNA: TGTGCCAGCAGAGCCAGGGGGCTACGGGGCACTGAAGCTTTCTTT
V: TRBV6-5
J: TRBJ1-1
D: TRBD1
size: -

CDR3: CASSRRDANSPLHF
DNA: TGTGCCAGCAGCCGCCGGGACGCTAATTCACCCCTCCACTTT
V: TRBV6-5
J: TRBJ1-6
D: -
size: -

CDR3: CASSLGPGTFTEAFF
DNA: TGTGCCAGCAGCTTAGGACCGGGGACGTTCACTGAAGCTTTCTTT
V: TRBV7-8
J: TRBJ1-1
D: -
size: few

CDR3: CASSVATGTGGYQETQYF
DNA: TGTGCCAGCAGCGTAGCTACGGGAACGGGAGGCTACCAAGAGACCCAGTACTTC
V: TRBV9
J: TRBJ2-5
D: TRBD2
size: -

CDR3: CAWTWGRTEAFF
DNA: TGTGCCTGGACTTGGGGGCGGACTGAAGCTTTCTTT
V: TRBV30
J: TRBJ1-1
D: -
size: -

CDR3: CASSNSGKLFF
DNA: TGTGCCAGTAGTAATAGCGGAAAACTGTTTTTT
V: TRBV19
J: TRBJ1-4
D: -
size: once

CDR3: CASKMDSQETQYF
DNA: TGTGCCAGCAAAATGGACAGCCAAGAGACCCAGTACTTC
V: TRBV12-3/TRBV12-4
J: TRBJ2-5
D: -
size: -